This T cell receptor (beta chain) was identified during a study of vaccination and CD4 T cells after COVID-19. As to treatment: approximately 9-day PBMC culture with coronavirus spike peptide pools or control peptides (ViraFEST assay). Regarding the study as a whole: From a median of about 21 to 40, SARS-CoV-2-reactive clonotypes increased, though not significantly.

Sequence data for DNA of cultured CD4+ T cells were generated by the Oncomine TCR Beta short-read assay. MiXCR, run by TCRdb on the PCR reads, gives a single entry per CDR3 protein. The sample has roughly 17,000 distinct CDR3 sequences; around half are singletons. This clonotype was seen only a few times. The target antigen is unknown. With V trimmed by 1 base and J by 8 bases, 7 bases remained unmatched. The length of the CDR3 is 15 residues. The germline CDR1 and CDR2 sequences are SGHNT and YYREEE (reference sequence). The TCR comes from a human donor who had recovered from COVID-19. This sequence joins TRBV5-4 and TRBJ1-2, with TRBD1 identical over 11 bases. The source was CD4+ T cells from blood, cultured in vitro, collected before SARS-CoV-2 vaccination. The CDR3 nucleotides are TGTGCCAGCAGCTTGAGGACAGGGGGCACGGGGGGCTACACCTTC. It yields the protein CASSLRTGGTGGYTF. Together with reference TRBV5-4 and TRBJ1-2, the CDR3 gives the full variable domain: ETGVTQSPTHLIKTRGQQVTLRCSSQSGHNTVSWYQQALGQGPQFIFQYYREEENGRGNFPPRFSGLQFPNYSSELNVNALELDDSALYLCASSLRTGGTGGYTFGSGTRLTVV.